Presented here are 3 T cell receptor beta chains from one specimen sequenced in a study of T cells after yellow fever vaccination. TCRdb re-called the 5' RACE reads through MiXCR, storing one row per CDR3 protein. The sample includes about 260,000 distinct CDR3 sequences, 10% to 15% of them seen just once. The sample here was CD4+ T cells sorted from PBMCs, taken 45 days after the yellow fever booster vaccination. These receptors all come from a man aged 30-40 years who received the YFV17D yellow fever vaccine.

The V and J genes are TRBV5-1 and TRBJ1-2, with 9 bases aligning to TRBD1. Germline V lookup: CDR1 SGHRS, CDR2 YFSETQ. CDR3 length: 14 residues. J lost 7 bases, V lost 6 bases, and 10 bases had no gene match. DNA for the CDR3: TGCGCCAGCACCACCGGGACAGGGACTACTGGCTACACCTTC. Its translation: CASTTGTGTTGYTF.

V gene TRBV6-5 combines with J gene TRBJ2-3; 9 nucleotides match TRBD2. After removal of 4 bases from V and 1 base from J, the junction contained 3 bases not matched to a gene. Germline CDR1 is MNHEY and CDR2 is SVGAGI. The length of the CDR3 is 15 residues. The CDR3 is CASSSGLAGTDTQYF. The CDR3 DNA reads TGTGCCAGCAGTTCGGGACTAGCTGGCACAGATACGCAGTATTTT.

There are a few counts of this clonotype. The chain is built from TRBV7-8 and TRBJ2-1; D assignment may be TRBD1 or TRBD2 (6 bases each). CDR3 size: 15 residues. The V end lost 5 bases, the J end lost 4 bases, and 15 bases lay between the germline ends. Germline CDR1 is SGHVS and CDR2 is FQNEAQ. CDR3 in amino acids: CASSPGDLTYNEQFF. The CDR3 DNA reads as TGTGCCAGCAGCCCAGGGGACTTAACATACAATGAGCAGTTCTTC.